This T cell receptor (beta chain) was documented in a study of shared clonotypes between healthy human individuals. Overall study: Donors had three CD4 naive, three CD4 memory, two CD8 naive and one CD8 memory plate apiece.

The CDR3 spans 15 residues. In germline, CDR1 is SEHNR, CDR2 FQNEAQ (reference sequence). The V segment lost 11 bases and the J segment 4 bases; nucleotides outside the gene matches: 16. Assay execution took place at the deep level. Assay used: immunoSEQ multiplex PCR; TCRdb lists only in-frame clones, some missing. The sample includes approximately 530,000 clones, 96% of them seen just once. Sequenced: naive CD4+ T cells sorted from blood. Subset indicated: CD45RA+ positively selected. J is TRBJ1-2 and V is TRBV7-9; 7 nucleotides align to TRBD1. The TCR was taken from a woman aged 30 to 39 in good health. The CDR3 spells CAAGGGGDVVYGYTF. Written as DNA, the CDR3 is TGTGCCGCAGGGGGAGGAGGGGACGTGGTCTATGGCTACACCTTC.